Shown below are 10 T cell receptor beta chains from a single sample sequenced in a study of blood T cell repertoires in COVID-19. The protocol was immunoSEQ multiplex PCR, while the TCRdb copy is restricted to in-frame clones and leaves out a portion. This table has 150,000 to 200,000 clones, approximately 88% appearing once. The material sequenced was PBMCs or T cells enriched from blood (not recorded which). Source of these receptors: a man in his sixties or seventies who had been exposed to COVID-19.

The chain carries TRBV6-6 and TRBJ2-1; D possibly corresponds to TRBD1 (6 bases). Germline V gives CDR1 MNHNY, CDR2 SVGAGI (reference sequence). Trimming shortened V by 5 bases and J by 10 bases, and 15 bases separated the two germline ends. There are 13 residues in the CDR3. The CDR3 reads CASSHRVSGEQFF. CDR3 nucleotides: TGTGCCAGCAGTCACAGGGTTTCTGGGGAGCAGTTCTTC.

V and J are TRBV5-1 and TRBJ2-2, with 7 bases that match TRBD1. The CDR3 is 15 residues long. V dropped 2 bases and J dropped 0; count of bases not matched to a gene: 1. Germline V lookup: CDR1 SGHRS, CDR2 YFSETQ. CDR3 sequence reads: CASSFDRANTGELFF. The CDR3 DNA is TGCGCCAGCAGCTTCGACAGGGCGAACACCGGGGAGCTGTTTTTT.

This chain joins TRBV15 and TRBJ1-4; D call uncertain. The CDR3 runs to 12 residues. V lost 2 bases, J lost 4 bases, and 2 bases lay in between. The V gene's germline CDR1 is LNHNV and CDR2 YYDKDF (reference sequence). The DNA of the CDR3 is TGTGCCACCAGCAGACTTAATGAAAAACTGTTTTTT. The encoded protein is CATSRLNEKLFF.

The chain links TRBV3-1 (or the pseudogene TRBV3-2) to TRBJ2-1; D unresolved. The CDR3 extends over 11 amino acids. CDR1 LGHDT and CDR2 YNNKEL come from the germline V gene (reference sequence). The ends were cut back, 3 bases at V and 10 bases at J, with 7 bases in the middle. In DNA form, the CDR3 reads TGTGCCAGCAGCCAGGTCCTAGAGCAGTTCTTC. Encoded protein: CASSQVLEQFF.

This clone was observed a handful of times. This chain links TRBV2 with TRBJ1-4, with D uncertain. CDR1 is SNHLY, CDR2 FYNNEI, per germline. This CDR3 has 13 residues. With 6 bases removed from V and 3 bases from J, the gap between germline ends came to 8 bases. For the CDR3, the DNA is TGTGCCAGCAGCCCCCAGTCTAATGAAAAACTGTTTTTT. Amino acids: CASSPQSNEKLFF.

The rearrangement links TRBV5-6 to TRBJ2-7; D remains unclear. Germline V gene data show CDR1 as SGHDT and CDR2 as YYEEEE. There are 11 residues in the CDR3. Trimming pared 0 bases from V and 6 bases from J, leaving 4 bases between. The CDR3 nucleotides are TGTGCCAGCAGCTTGGAGCGCGAGCAGTACTTC. Residues: CASSLEREQYF.

The chain links TRBV5-1 to TRBJ2-1; possible D gene TRBD1, 5 bases. The V gene's germline CDR1 is SGHRS and CDR2 YFSETQ. V was shortened by 2 bases and J by 6 bases, with 12 bases between the two germline ends. The length of the CDR3 is 14 residues. The CDR3 DNA reads TGCGCCAGCAGCTTAGGGGCAGGAGTCAATGAGCAGTTCTTC. Protein product: CASSLGAGVNEQFF.

The chain joins TRBV7-2 to TRBJ1-1; no clear D. The CDR3 covers 14 residues. Germline CDR1 reads SGHTA; CDR2 reads FQGNSA. Trimming cost V 2 bases and J 4 bases, with 11 bases left between them. For the CDR3, the DNA is TGTGCCAGCAGCTTAAACCCCCCGGGCACTGAAGCTTTCTTT. Encoded protein: CASSLNPPGTEAFF.

V usage is TRBV25-1 and J usage is TRBJ1-2, with D perhaps matching TRBD1 (6 bases). This CDR3 contains 14 residues. Germline loops: CDR1 MGHDK, CDR2 SYGVNS. V lost 4 bases to trimming and J lost 3 bases, with 12 bases between them. CDR3 nucleotide sequence: TGTGCCAGCAGTGGACCGACAGGCTACTATGGCTACACCTTC. It yields the protein CASSGPTGYYGYTF.

This rearrangement joins TRBV7-2 to TRBJ2-7; TRBD1 might be the D (7 bases). Deletions cut 5 bases from V and 2 bases from J, with 22 bases between. Germline CDR1 and CDR2: SGHTA and FQGNSA. The CDR3 sequence is 17 residues long. The CDR3 reads CASSTRGGGGDPYEQYF. In DNA, the CDR3 is TGTGCCAGCAGCACCCGAGGAGGAGGGGGCGATCCCTACGAGCAGTACTTC. Full variable domain (missing parts from reference TRBV7-2 and TRBJ2-7): GAGVSQSPSNKVTEKGKDVELRCDPISGHTALYWYRQSLGQGLEFLIYFQGNSAPDKSGLPSDRFSAERTGGSVSTLTIQRTQQEDSAVYLCASSTRGGGGDPYEQYFGPGTRLTVT.